This T cell receptor (beta chain) appears in the sequencing data of a study of CD8+CD57+ T cells in acquired aplastic anemia. Study at large: DNA from sorted CD4+ and CD8+ cells averaged around 3.5 ug. Study-level findings and limits: CD8+ Simpson's diversity in patients was not significantly different from that in controls.

Profiling that covered TCR beta VDJ and CDR3 relied on genomic DNA as its template. Each CDR3 protein gets one entry after TCRdb re-called the reads with MiXCR. Altogether about 41,000 distinct CDR3 sequences are present, about 60% being singletons, with the ten largest covering just under 60%. Before being chosen for sequencing, patients had shown CD8+CD57+ cell expansion by flow cytometry. A word on this clonotype: What it recognizes is unknown.

From germline, CDR1 is SGHAT and CDR2 FQDESV (reference sequence). Trimming removed 2 bases from V and 2 bases from J, with 10 bases in between. This CDR3 is 15 amino acids long. Sequencing was carried out using sorted CD4+, CD8+, or CD8+CD57+ T cells (not recorded which) from PBMCs. This clonotype was sampled from a human donor with aplastic anemia. The chain recombines TRBV11-1 with TRBJ2-1; possibly TRBD1 or TRBD2 for D (5 bases each). CDR3 DNA sequence: TGTGCCAGCAGCTTACCAGGGACCCCCTACAATGAGCAGTTCTTC. This gives the protein CASSLPGTPYNEQFF.